The 21 T cell receptor beta chains below were found in one sample sequenced in a study of regulatory T cells in long-lasting Graves disease. Assembly of TCR beta libraries relied on iRepertoire HTBI primers together with Arm-PCR of CDR3 regions. TCRdb reanalysed the multiplex PCR reads using MiXCR and keeps one entry per CDR3 protein. The profile shows some 560,000 distinct CDR3 sequences, about 16% of them singletons. Documented time point: newly diagnosed GD, antithyroid drugs for less than 3 months. PBMCs were the source of the RNA used for TCR sequencing. The sample also formed part of further work on T cells in Graves' hyperthyroidism and ophthalmopathy.

The sequences come from peripheral blood mononuclear cells (PBMCs), collected at new diagnosis, from a patient treated with antithyroid drugs. The receptors shown here come from a woman aged 35-65 years with Graves disease.

This clonotype was recorded many times. The chain joins TRBV9 to TRBJ1-2, with TRBD1 identical over 8 bases. The J segment lost 6 bases and the V segment lost 0 bases, leaving 10 bases of the junction unmatched. Germline CDR1 and CDR2: SGDLS and YYNGEE. This CDR3 contains 16 residues. CDR3 DNA sequence: TGTGCCAGCAGCGTAGGACCTCAGGGGGCAAGGGATGGCTACACCTTC. Translation: CASSVGPQGARDGYTF.

This clonotype was detected ten times or more. V is TRBV5-1 and J is TRBJ2-1; D is uncertain. The CDR3 covers 16 residues. Germline-derived CDR1 and CDR2 are SGHRS and YFSETQ. Trimming took off 1 base at V and 7 bases at J, with 18 bases between the two ends. The chain's CDR3 is CASSLNLGRTFNEQFF. The CDR3 bases are TGCGCCAGCAGCTTGAATTTAGGCAGGACCTTTAATGAGCAGTTCTTC.

This clonotype has a count of ten or more. The CDR3 sequence is CSVGARNTEAFF. CDR3 DNA: TGCAGCGTAGGAGCTCGGAACACTGAAGCTTTCTTT. V is TRBV29-1 and J is TRBJ1-1; D is undetermined. The CDR3 has 12 residues. Germline V gene data show CDR1 as SQVTM and CDR2 as ANQGSEA. The germline V and J ends were trimmed by 6 bases and 1 base, with 9 bases remaining between them.

This chain links TRBV11-3 with TRBJ2-1; 11 nucleotides match TRBD1. With 6 bases clipped from V and 5 bases from J, the junction kept 3 bases outside the gene matches. This CDR3 contains 14 residues. Per germline, CDR1 SGHNT and CDR2 YENEEA. The CDR3 DNA reads TGTGCCAGCAGGGACAGGGGGCAGAACAATGAGCAGTTCTTC. Amino acids: CASRDRGQNNEQFF.

V gene TRBV5-5 combines with J gene TRBJ2-2; the match to TRBD1 covers 7 bases. The V segment lost 6 bases and the J segment 0 bases; nucleotides outside the gene matches: 5. The germline V gene has CDR1 SGHKS and CDR2 YYEKEE (reference sequence). CDR3 size: 15 residues. CDR3 bases: TGTGCCAGCATTCCGACAGGGACGAACACCGGGGAGCTGTTTTTT. Translation gives CASIPTGTNTGELFF.

Comment on this clonotype: One base away lies a much larger clone, so this may be a sequencing read error. Because the CDR3 is missing its conserved closing phenylalanine or tryptophan, this is likely a read error. V is TRBV6-1 and J is TRBJ1-2; 7 nucleotides line up with TRBD1. Germline CDR1 and CDR2: MNHNS and SASEGT. V lost 7 bases, J lost 6 bases, and 8 bases stayed unmatched. This CDR3 spans 13 amino acids. For the CDR3, the DNA is TGTGCCAGCAAGGCAGGGGGAGTCCATGGCTACACCTCC. It encodes CASKAGGVHGYTS.

This clonotype was recorded at least ten times. V usage is TRBV30 and J usage is TRBJ1-2; tentatively, D is TRBD1 (5 bases). The CDR3 length is 11 residues. The V and J ends lost 0 bases and 10 bases respectively, with 9 bases between them. In germline, CDR1 is GTSNPN, CDR2 SVGIG (reference sequence). The CDR3, as DNA: TGTGCCTGGAGTGTAAGGGGATCCTACACCTTC. Encoded protein: CAWSVRGSYTF.

This clonotype was seen ten or more times. The chain couples TRBV7-2 to TRBJ2-3; the match to TRBD2 covers 7 bases. V shed 5 bases, J shed 7 bases, and the junction held 12 bases outside the gene matches. The CDR3 loop spans 15 amino acids. Germline-derived CDR1 and CDR2 are SGHTA and FQGNSA. CDR3 residues: CASSIGGFVLNTQYF. The CDR3 DNA reads as TGTGCCAGCAGCATCGGGGGGTTCGTACTAAATACGCAGTATTTT.

This clonotype was recorded at least ten times. The gene calls are TRBV11-2 and TRBJ2-3; possible D gene TRBD2, 5 bases. This CDR3 is 15 amino acids long. The germline CDR1 and CDR2 sequences are SGHAT and FQNNGV. The V gene lost 2 bases and the J gene lost 2 bases, with 11 bases spanning the gap. For the CDR3, the DNA is TGTGCCAGCAGCTTAATGGGAGTTGACACAGATACGCAGTATTTT. It specifies CASSLMGVDTDTQYF.

This clonotype was observed at least ten times. The V and J genes are TRBV15 and TRBJ1-2; 7 bases agree with TRBD1. V trimming: 0 bases; J trimming: 7 bases; junction bases outside the gene matches: 8. The germline V gene has CDR1 LNHNV and CDR2 YYDKDF (reference sequence). The CDR3 extends over 15 amino acids. The CDR3, as DNA: TGTGCCACCAGCAGAGATGTTAACCGACAGGGTGGCTACACCTTC. Protein sequence: CATSRDVNRQGGYTF.

This clonotype showed up just a few times. The chain uses TRBV6-1 and TRBJ1-1; a possible D gene is TRBD1 (6 bases). Deletions cut 2 bases from V and 10 bases from J, with 14 bases between. This CDR3 is built from 13 residues. In germline, CDR1 is MNHNS, CDR2 SASEGT. This CDR3 reads CASSEYSGGRAFF. The CDR3 DNA sequence: TGTGCCAGCAGTGAATATTCGGGGGGCAGAGCTTTCTTT.

This clonotype has ten or more counts. This sequence joins TRBV5-1 and TRBJ2-2; unclear D gene. CDR3 length equals 15 residues. Trimming cost V 2 bases and J 4 bases, with 12 bases left between them. CDR1 is SGHRS, CDR2 YFSETQ, per germline. CDR3 in DNA: TGCGCCAGCAGCTTTGGTGTGACGTCCACCGGGGAGCTGTTTTTT. This sequence encodes CASSFGVTSTGELFF.

Ten or more counts support this clonotype. The chain carries TRBV12-3 or TRBV12-4 and TRBJ2-3; 7 positions agree with TRBD2. V was clipped by 6 bases and J by 6 bases; unmatched bases: 9. This CDR3 is 14 amino acids long. DNA of the CDR3: TGTGCCAGCAGCCAACGGCGGGGGAGGGATACGCAGTATTTT. Translated: CASSQRRGRDTQYF.

This chain uses TRBV29-1 with TRBJ1-4; 8 positions agree with TRBD1. CDR3 length: 16 residues. Trimming removed 4 bases from V and 0 bases from J; junction bases left unmatched: 7. Germline V CDR1 and CDR2: SQVTM, ANQGSEA. The DNA of the CDR3 is TGCAGCGTTGCAGGACAGGGAGGTGCAACTAATGAAAAACTGTTTTTT. Protein product: CSVAGQGGATNEKLFF.

Concerning this clonotype itself: The junction shows a germline mismatch at one end, possibly a read error. V is TRBV5-1 and J is TRBJ2-2, with TRBD2 matching 7 bases. The CDR3 contains 17 residues. Germline V gene lookup returns CDR1 SGHRS and CDR2 YFSETQ. CDR3 amino acids: CANSLAGVDRNTGELFF. In DNA, the CDR3 is TGCGCCAACAGCTTGGCGGGGGTCGACAGAAACACCGGGGAGCTGTTTTTT.

The chain links TRBV7-8 to TRBJ2-2; D unclear. The V end was cut by 5 bases, the J end by 1 base, with 8 bases between. The CDR3 runs 14 residues. The germline gives CDR1 SGHVS, CDR2 FQNEAQ. The CDR3 protein is CASSPQENTGELFF. CDR3 in DNA: TGTGCCAGCAGCCCGCAGGAGAACACCGGGGAGCTGTTTTTT.

This clonotype appeared many times. The rearrangement joins TRBV20-1 to TRBJ2-4; maybe TRBD1 (6 bases). This CDR3 has 18 amino acids. CDR1 and CDR2 (germline): DFQATT, SNEGSKA (reference sequence). With 4 bases removed from V and 0 bases from J, the gap between germline ends came to 22 bases. The CDR3 region has the DNA TGCAGTGCTACCCGTAGTGCAGACAGGCCCATAGCCAAAAACATTCAGTACTTC. Translating it yields CSATRSADRPIAKNIQYF.

This clonotype was seen repeatedly, ten times or more. V gene TRBV6-1 combines with J gene TRBJ2-1, with TRBD2 matching over 15 bases. This CDR3 region has 17 residues. Losses at the gene ends were 6 bases for V and 7 bases for J; bases not matched to a gene: 10. The germline gives CDR1 MNHNS, CDR2 SASEGT. CDR3 bases: TGTGCCAGCAGCCAAACGGGGGGACTAGCGGGGGGTAATGAGCAGTTCTTC. Translating it yields CASSQTGGLAGGNEQFF.

This clonotype was seen at least ten times. The chain links TRBV3-1 to TRBJ1-1; D is unclear. The length of the CDR3 is 13 residues. Germline CDR1 and CDR2: LGHDT and YNNKEL (reference sequence). The V gene lost 3 bases and the J gene lost 11 bases, with 16 bases spanning the gap. The DNA for the CDR3 is TGTGCCAGCAGCCAGAATTCCTTGGGTGGGGCTTTCTTT. Its translation: CASSQNSLGGAFF.

V is TRBV19 and J is TRBJ1-4, with D possibly matching TRBD1 (6 bases). Trimming removed 2 bases at V and 8 bases at J, with 18 bases between. The CDR3 has 16 amino acids. Germline assignment: CDR1 LNHDA and CDR2 SQIVND (reference sequence). CDR3 DNA sequence: TGTGCCAGTAGTATAACGTCCGCAGGGGCAGGGGAAAAACTGTTTTTT. The encoded protein is CASSITSAGAGEKLFF.

This clonotype was seen at least ten times. The chain combines TRBV12-5 with TRBJ2-7; 7 bases fit TRBD2. Germline CDR1 reads LGHNT; CDR2 reads FRNRAP. V lost 7 bases, J lost 1 base, and 10 bases stayed unmatched. CDR3 length equals 15 residues. The CDR3 sequence: CASALARGVSYEQYF. The CDR3 nucleotides are TGTGCTAGTGCCCTGGCACGGGGGGTGTCCTACGAGCAGTACTTC.